The source of this T cell receptor (beta chain) is a study of Graves' ophthalmopathy and Graves' hyperthyroidism. Beta-chain TCR CDR3 regions were amplified from RNA transcripts. First-round RT-PCR with HTBI primers preceded a second-round multiplex PCR. MiXCR, run by TCRdb on the multiplex PCR reads, gives a single entry per CDR3 protein. The sample records 660,000 or so distinct CDR3 sequences, just over 40% being singletons. Turning to this clonotype: The target antigen is unknown.

Trimming at V came to 5 bases and at J to 5 bases, leaving 8 bases not matched to a gene. This CDR3 is 14 amino acids long. The study, taken as a whole, reports: Using a 13-signature model, the authors split ophthalmopathy from stable hyperthyroidism, with about 90% sensitivity and 75% to 82% specificity.

The sequence came from an adult man with Graves' ophthalmopathy. Input material: peripheral blood. V usage is TRBV12-3 or TRBV12-4 and J usage is TRBJ1-1, with TRBD1 matching 7 bases. CDR3 sequence (DNA): TGTGCCAGCAGTCCCACAGGGGCAGGTACTGAAGCTTTCTTT. This gives the protein CASSPTGAGTEAFF.